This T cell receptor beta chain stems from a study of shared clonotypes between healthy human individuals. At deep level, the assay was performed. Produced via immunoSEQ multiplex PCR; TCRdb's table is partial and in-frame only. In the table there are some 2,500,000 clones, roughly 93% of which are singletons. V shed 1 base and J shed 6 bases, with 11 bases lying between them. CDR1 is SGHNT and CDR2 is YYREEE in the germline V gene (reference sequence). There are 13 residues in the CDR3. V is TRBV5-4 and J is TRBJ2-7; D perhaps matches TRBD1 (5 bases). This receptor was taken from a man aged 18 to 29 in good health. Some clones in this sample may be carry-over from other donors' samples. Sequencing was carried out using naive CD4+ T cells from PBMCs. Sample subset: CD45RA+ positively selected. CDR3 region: CASSLQGSAEQYF. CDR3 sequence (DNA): TGTGCCAGCAGCTTGCAGGGATCGGCCGAGCAGTACTTC.